One T cell receptor (beta chain) is described in this entry. The entry originates in a study of blood T cell repertoires in COVID-19. Study summary: Italy, Spain and the United States were the sources of the convalescent and acute COVID-19 samples. The cDNA or gDNA used as material had been derived from T cells, B-cell-depleted T cells, or PBMCs.

The germline V gene has CDR1 MNHEY and CDR2 SMNVEV (reference sequence). The V and J ends lost 0 bases and 7 bases respectively, with 9 bases between them. The CDR3 length is 13 residues. Original processing notes: Estimation of nucleated cell counts was performed using reference gene primer amplification. Sequenced by immunoSEQ multiplex PCR; TCRdb stores in-frame clones only, minus some. Clonal size and the V and J genes are those of that table, whereas D and trimming came from the DNA. The sample shows under 250,000 clones, around 90% of them seen only once. The genes are TRBV27 and TRBJ1-2; D is uncertain. The source material was peripheral blood. The sequence was obtained from a man in his sixties who had recovered from COVID-19. This chain's CDR3 is CASSLSVRSGYTF. As DNA, the CDR3 is TGTGCCAGCAGTTTATCCGTCAGGTCTGGCTACACCTTC.